A selection of T cell receptor beta chains follows, all from one sample in a study of T cells in Graves' hyperthyroidism and ophthalmopathy. TCRdb itself ran the multiplex PCR reads through MiXCR, one entry per CDR3 protein. The sample has around 690,000 distinct CDR3 sequences, roughly 17% seen once. The sequencing sample was made of blood. The receptor source for this set is a man between 50 and 59 years old with Graves' hyperthyroidism. CDR3s include the opening cysteine and the closing phenylalanine or tryptophan. The D gene is left open where the match is weak. Not all rows give a size; the values are once, few, many and, for expanded clones, a class.

V,D,J,size,DNA,CDR3
TRBV10-2,TRBD2,TRBJ2-7,many,TGCGCCAGCAGGCCCCCGACAGCGGGGGCGACCTACGAGCAGTACTTC,CASRPPTAGATYEQYF
TRBV7-3,NA,TRBJ2-1,many,TGTGCCAGCAGCCCTAACTCCGATAACAATGAGCAGTTCTTC,CASSPNSDNNEQFF
TRBV12-3/TRBV12-4,NA,TRBJ2-1,many,TGTGCCAGCAGTTTAGCGGGCAGGATGATTAGCGGCTCCTACAATGAGCAGTTCTTC,CASSLAGRMISGSYNEQFF
TRBV19,NA,TRBJ1-5,few,TGTGCCAGTAGTTCCCCCCGGACGGGCAATCAGCCCCAGCATTTT,CASSSPRTGNQPQHF
TRBV5-6,TRBD2,TRBJ2-2,NA,TGTGCCAGCAGCAGTCCGGGACTAGCTAATACCGGGGAGCTGTTTTTT,CASSSPGLANTGELFF
TRBV6-1,NA,TRBJ2-1,many,TGTGCCAGCAGAGAGGGCTCCTACAATGAGCAGTTCTTC,CASREGSYNEQFF
TRBV10-3,NA,TRBJ2-5,many,TGTGCCAGCCAACAGGGTGTACAAGAGACCCAGTACTTC,CASQQGVQETQYF
TRBV5-5,NA,TRBJ1-2,many,TGTGCCAGCAGTTACAGGGATAACTATGGCTACACCTTC,CASSYRDNYGYTF
TRBV6-1,NA,TRBJ2-7,NA,TGTGCCAGCAGTCGACTAACCGGGACAATTCCTTACGAGCAGTACTTC,CASSRLTGTIPYEQYF
TRBV7-2,TRBD2,TRBJ2-7,many,TGTGCCAGCAGCTTAGCTCTAGCGGGAGTTTCCTACGAGCAGTACTTC,CASSLALAGVSYEQYF
TRBV18,TRBD1,TRBJ2-7,few,TGTGCCAGCTCACGGGGGACAGACGACCCCTACGAGCAGTACTTC,CASSRGTDDPYEQYF
TRBV27,TRBD2,TRBJ2-1,many,TGTGCCAGCAGTTCAAACCCGGGACTAGCGGGAGTACATGAGCAGTTCTTC,CASSSNPGLAGVHEQFF
TRBV11-2,NA,TRBJ2-1,many,TGTGCCAGCAGCTCCCTATCGGGGGTATACAATGAGCAGTTCTTC,CASSSLSGVYNEQFF
TRBV7-3,TRBD1,TRBJ1-2,many,TGTGCCAGCAGCTCTTACCAGGGGGATGGCTACACCTTC,CASSSYQGDGYTF
TRBV28,TRBD1,TRBJ2-7,few,TGTGCCAGCATCGGCACCGGACAGGCCTACGAGCAGTACTTC,CASIGTGQAYEQYF
TRBV11-2,NA,TRBJ2-3,NA,TGTGCCAGCAGCTTAGAACTGCAACTGGGAGATACGCAGTATTTT,CASSLELQLGDTQYF
TRBV3-1,NA,TRBJ1-3,NA,TGTGCCAGCAGCCAAGCGGCGGCCATATATTTT,CASSQAAAIYF
TRBV28,TRBD1,TRBJ1-2,many,TGTGCCAGCAGTTCGTACAGGGGCCGTGGCTACACCTTC,CASSSYRGRGYTF
TRBV25-1,NA,TRBJ2-5,few,TGTGCCAGCAGTGAAGGTCGCCCGGGGTTACTTTGGGGGACCCAGTACTTC,CASSEGRPGLLWGTQYF
TRBV18,NA,TRBJ1-6,few,TGTGCCAGCTCACCACCGTCTGCCTATTCACCCCTCCACTTT,CASSPPSAYSPLHF
TRBV28,NA,TRBJ1-2,many,TGTGCCAGCAGTTACCGGGCCGTCTATGGCTACACCTTC,CASSYRAVYGYTF
TRBV7-3,NA,TRBJ2-5,NA,TGTGCCAGCAGCTTAACGAGGGACAACCAAGAGACCCAGTACTTC,CASSLTRDNQETQYF
TRBV28,NA,TRBJ2-3,many,TGTGCCAGCAGCCTATCAATCGCAGATACGCAGTATTTT,CASSLSIADTQYF
TRBV10-3,NA,TRBJ2-7,many,TGTGCCATCAGTGAGTCGAGTTCGGGGGCACCTTACGAGCAATACTTC,CAISESSSGAPYEQYF
TRBV7-3,TRBD1,TRBJ2-1,many,TGTGCCAGCAGCCTCACTCCCTCAGGGGGCGGATTGGATGAGCAGTTCTTC,CASSLTPSGGGLDEQFF
TRBV5-5,TRBD1,TRBJ2-2,many,TGTGCCAGCAGCGGGGGACAGGTGTTCCCCGGGGAGCTGTTTTTT,CASSGGQVFPGELFF
TRBV27,NA,TRBJ2-3,many,TGTGCCAGGTATTGGCAGGGAAGAGATACGCAGTATTTT,CARYWQGRDTQYF
TRBV3-1,NA,TRBJ2-4,many,TGTGCCAGCAGCCATGATGGACAGAAAAACATTCAGTACTTC,CASSHDGQKNIQYF
TRBV7-8,TRBD1,TRBJ1-4,NA,TGTGCCAGCAGCGGCGACAGGGTAGGAAAACTGTTTTTT,CASSGDRVGKLFF
TRBV4-1,TRBD1,TRBJ2-2,NA,TGCGCCAGCAGCCCACGGGACAGGGGATCGACCGGGGAGCTGTTTTTT,CASSPRDRGSTGELFF
TRBV29-1,TRBD1,TRBJ2-5,many,TGCAGCGTTGTGACAGGGGGCGCGGGGACCCAGTACTTC,CSVVTGGAGTQYF
TRBV27,TRBD1,TRBJ2-7,many,TGTGCCAGCAGTTGGACAGGGGATCTGTCGGAGCAGTACTTC,CASSWTGDLSEQYF
TRBV24-1,NA,TRBJ1-5,NA,TGTGCCACCAGTGACTCCTATCAGCCCCAGCATTTT,CATSDSYQPQHF
TRBV6-2/TRBV6-3,TRBD2,TRBJ2-2,NA,TGTGCCAGCAGTTACGCCGGGACTAGCTCTGGGGAGCTGTTTTTT,CASSYAGTSSGELFF
TRBV28,NA,TRBJ1-4,NA,TGTGCCAGCAGTTGGGGGGGGGGGGGGGAGGAAGAAAAACTGTTTTTT,CASSWGGGGEEEKLFF
TRBV28,TRBD1,TRBJ2-7,many,TGTGCCAGCACCTCCGGGACAGAGACCTACGAGCAGTACTTC,CASTSGTETYEQYF
TRBV27,NA,TRBJ2-3,many,TGTGCCAGCAGCCCCGGGACTCAAATTAGCACAGATACGCAGTATTTT,CASSPGTQISTDTQYF
TRBV10-3,TRBD1,TRBJ2-7,NA,TGTGCCAGCAATAAGGACAGGGTCTACGAGCAGTACTTC,CASNKDRVYEQYF
TRBV4-3,TRBD2,TRBJ2-2,few,TGCGCCAGCAGCCAAGATCCCGTCAGCGGGGGTTATTTCACCGGGGAGCTGTTTTTT,CASSQDPVSGGYFTGELFF
TRBV5-1,NA,TRBJ2-1,few,TGCGCCAGCAGCCCCCACTTGGGGGCAGACGAGCAGTTCTTC,CASSPHLGADEQFF
TRBV30,NA,TRBJ2-7,many,TGTGCCTGGAGTGTGAAACAGAGGGCCTACGAGCAGTACTTC,CAWSVKQRAYEQYF
TRBV12-3/TRBV12-4,NA,TRBJ2-5,few,TGTGCCAGCAGTACTAGTCTCGGAGAGACCCAGTACTTC,CASSTSLGETQYF
TRBV5-1,NA,TRBJ2-2,NA,TGCGCCAGCAGCTTGAGTTGGTTGGGGACGGGCGGGGAGCTGTTTTTT,CASSLSWLGTGGELFF
TRBV30,TRBD1,TRBJ1-1,few,TGTGCCGTCGACAGGGGGAGCACTGAAGCTTTCTTT,CAVDRGSTEAFF
TRBV20-1,NA,TRBJ1-4,NA,TGCAGTGCTAGAAGGGACGTAAATGAAAAACTGTTTTTT,CSARRDVNEKLFF
TRBV11-2,TRBD1,TRBJ2-7,many,TGTGCCAGCAGCTTAGAGGAGGCAGGGGGCCCAGATTGGTACGAGCAGTACTTC,CASSLEEAGGPDWYEQYF
TRBV9,NA,TRBJ1-1,few,TGTGCCAGCAGCGTAGAGGGGGACTTGAACACTGAAGCTTTCTTT,CASSVEGDLNTEAFF
TRBV7-2,TRBD1,TRBJ2-7,many,TGTGCCAGCAGCTTAGCACAGGGGTTCGCCTACGAGCAGTACTTC,CASSLAQGFAYEQYF
TRBV4-1,TRBD2,TRBJ2-1,NA,TGCGCCAGCAGCCGCCTACTAGCGGGAGGGGCATATGAGCAGTTCTTC,CASSRLLAGGAYEQFF
TRBV18,NA,TRBJ1-4,few,TGTGCCAGCTCAGCCCCGGGATTCGTGGGTGAAAAACTGTTTTTT,CASSAPGFVGEKLFF
TRBV20-1,NA,TRBJ2-1,once,TGCAGTGCTAGAGATCCGGGAGTTTTTGAGCAGTTCTTC,CSARDPGVFEQFF